The 25 T cell receptor beta chains below all came from one sample that was sequenced in a study of cytotoxic CD8 clonotypes in ibrutinib-treated CLL. The assay was immunoSEQ multiplex PCR, and TCRdb's table has in-frame clones only and misses some. The data hold roughly 63,000 clones, with approximately 57% observed a single time. The sample was PBMCs, taken after 12 months of ibrutinib treatment. The receptors derive from a human donor with chronic lymphocytic leukemia.

This rearrangement joins TRBV7-2 to TRBJ2-7; TRBD2 agrees at 16 bases. Losses at the gene ends were 3 bases for V and 0 bases for J; bases not matched to a gene: 5. The germline V gene encodes CDR1 SGHTA and CDR2 FQGNSA. This CDR3 has 18 residues. CDR3 sequence reads: CASSFGTSGRALSYEQYF. CDR3 bases: TGTGCCAGCAGCTTTGGGACTAGCGGGAGGGCTCTCTCCTACGAGCAGTACTTC.

This chain uses TRBV30 with TRBJ2-3, with D perhaps being TRBD1 or TRBD2 (5 bases each). Trimming removed 3 bases at V and 3 bases at J, with 10 bases between. The CDR3 totals 13 residues. CDR1 is GTSNPN and CDR2 is SVGIG in the germline V gene (reference sequence). The CDR3 loop reads CAWRTGPTDTQYF. CDR3 DNA: TGTGCCTGGAGAACGGGGCCAACAGATACGCAGTATTTT.

J is TRBJ2-1 and V is TRBV20-1; D gene ambiguous. The CDR3 is 11 residues long. The V gene lost 7 bases and the J gene lost 4 bases, with 8 bases spanning the gap. Germline V gene data show CDR1 as DFQATT and CDR2 as SNEGSKA (reference sequence). In DNA, the CDR3 is TGCAGTGGAACAGAGTACAATGAGCAGTTCTTC. Translating gives CSGTEYNEQFF.

The V gene is TRBV5-1, the J gene TRBJ2-5; weak D call: TRBD2 (7 bases). The CDR3 runs 14 residues. The V gene lost 7 bases and the J gene lost 2 bases, with 15 bases spanning the gap. The V gene's germline CDR1 is SGHRS and CDR2 YFSETQ. The CDR3 DNA reads TGCGCCAGCGGCGGAGCGGGGACACAAGAGACCCAGTACTTC. This gives the protein CASGGAGTQETQYF.

This chain joins TRBV5-1 and TRBJ2-7; 7 nucleotides match TRBD1. The J segment lost 1 base and the V segment lost 1 base, leaving 5 bases of the junction unmatched. This CDR3 has 15 amino acids. Germline CDR1 reads SGHRS; CDR2 reads YFSETQ. Here the CDR3 DNA reads TGCGCCAGCAGCTTGAGTCAGGGGGTGTCCTACGAGCAGTACTTC. Translation gives CASSLSQGVSYEQYF. Variable domain in full (rest from reference TRBV5-1 and TRBJ2-7): KAGVTQTPRYLIKTRGQQVTLSCSPISGHRSVSWYQQTPGQGLQFLFEYFSETQRNKGNFPGRFSGRQFSNSRSEMNVSTLELGDSALYLCASSLSQGVSYEQYFGPGTRLTVT.

The table lists this clone with a few counts. The rearrangement links TRBV30 to TRBJ1-1; D perhaps matches TRBD1 (6 bases). Germline V gene data show CDR1 as GTSNPN and CDR2 as SVGIG (reference sequence). The CDR3 length is 11 residues. V lost 3 bases to trimming and J lost 11 bases, with 13 bases between them. CDR3 sequence reads: CAWSAQGWAFF. CDR3 DNA sequence: TGTGCCTGGAGCGCACAGGGATGGGCTTTCTTT.

This chain connects TRBV11-3 to TRBJ2-1; TRBD1 agrees at 7 bases. Looked up from germline, CDR1 is SGHNT and CDR2 is YENEEA. The V and J ends lost 5 bases and 8 bases, in that order; junction bases with no gene match: 9. The CDR3 sequence is 14 residues long. DNA of the CDR3: TGTGCCAGCAGCGGTGGGACAGTCATGCATGAGCAGTTCTTC. It encodes CASSGGTVMHEQFF.

This clone appeared a few times. This rearrangement joins TRBV19 to TRBJ1-2; D not resolved. Germline lookup yields CDR1 LNHDA and CDR2 SQIVND (reference sequence). The V gene lost 3 bases and the J gene lost 7 bases, with 12 bases spanning the gap. CDR3 length equals 13 residues. The CDR3 nucleotides are TGTGCCAGTAGTATTACGATCCTGCGTGGCTACACCTTC. This encodes CASSITILRGYTF.

The V call is TRBV2, the J call TRBJ1-1, with D perhaps TRBD1 (5 bases). Germline V gene sequence: CDR1 SNHLY, CDR2 FYNNEI. V lost 2 bases and J 5 bases, leaving 15 bases between the germline ends. This CDR3 spans 15 amino acids. The CDR3 DNA sequence: TGTGCCAGCAGTGAATCAACCAGGGAGGGTACTGAAGCTTTCTTT. Its translation: CASSESTREGTEAFF.

CDR3 DNA sequence: TGCGCCAGCAGCTTGGCTAGGGACAGTGAGCAGTTCTTC. The encoded protein is CASSLARDSEQFF. The rearrangement uses TRBV5-1 and TRBJ2-1; 7 bases map to TRBD1. CDR3 length: 13 amino acids. V was clipped by 0 bases and J by 9 bases; unmatched bases: 3. Germline CDR1 SGHRS, CDR2 YFSETQ.

This clone has only a few counts. This chain joins TRBV5-1 and TRBJ1-6; D remains ambiguous. V lost 0 bases and J lost 9, with 7 bases in between. Germline loops: CDR1 SGHRS, CDR2 YFSETQ. The CDR3 covers 13 residues. DNA of the CDR3: TGCGCCAGCAGCTTGGATGGCCCTTCACCCCTCCACTTT. It encodes CASSLDGPSPLHF. Looking up the rest from reference TRBV5-1 and TRBJ1-6 gives the full variable domain: KAGVTQTPRYLIKTRGQQVTLSCSPISGHRSVSWYQQTPGQGLQFLFEYFSETQRNKGNFPGRFSGRQFSNSRSEMNVSTLELGDSALYLCASSLDGPSPLHFGNGTRLTVT.

This chain uses TRBV7-2 with TRBJ2-7; TRBD1 aligns across 7 bases. CDR3 length: 13 amino acids. V lost 4 bases, J lost 1 base, and 1 base stayed unmatched. The germline CDR1 and CDR2 sequences are SGHTA and FQGNSA. The CDR3 DNA follows: TGTGCCAGCAGCTGGGACAGATCCTACGAGCAGTACTTC. This sequence encodes CASSWDRSYEQYF. The whole variable domain, filled in from reference TRBV7-2 and TRBJ2-7, reads GAGVSQSPSNKVTEKGKDVELRCDPISGHTALYWYRQSLGQGLEFLIYFQGNSAPDKSGLPSDRFSAERTGGSVSTLTIQRTQQEDSAVYLCASSWDRSYEQYFGPGTRLTVT.

The rearrangement links TRBV7-9 to TRBJ2-5; 9 positions match TRBD1. Germline values: CDR1 SEHNR, CDR2 FQNEAQ (reference sequence). Trimming took 5 bases from V and 5 from J; bases not matched to a gene: 9. The CDR3 spans 15 residues. The CDR3 is CASSPQGARGETQYF. For the CDR3, the DNA is TGTGCCAGCAGCCCACAGGGGGCGCGGGGGGAGACCCAGTACTTC.

The chain uses TRBV27 and TRBJ1-3, with D unresolved. Trimming took off 0 bases at V and 0 bases at J, with 6 bases between the two ends. CDR1 and CDR2 (germline): MNHEY, SMNVEV (reference sequence). This CDR3 is 15 amino acids long. CDR3 sequence: CASSLSLASGNTIYF. The CDR3 nucleotides read TGTGCCAGCAGTTTATCTTTAGCCTCTGGAAACACCATATATTTT.

This clone appeared a single time. The V and J genes are TRBV15 and TRBJ2-7; perhaps TRBD2 as D (6 bases). The germline CDR1 and CDR2 sequences are LNHNV and YYDKDF (reference sequence). The CDR3 contains 14 residues. The ends were cut back, 5 bases at V and 3 bases at J, with 14 bases in the middle. The CDR3 DNA follows: TGTGCCACCAGCCAGGAGGGAACCGTCTACGAGCAGTACTTC. Its translation: CATSQEGTVYEQYF.

This clone was picked up a small number of times. The chain recombines TRBV28 with TRBJ1-5, with 8 bases matching TRBD1. Germline V gives CDR1 MDHEN, CDR2 SYDVKM. The CDR3 runs to 16 residues. Trimming took 4 bases from V and 0 from J; bases not matched to a gene: 5. The CDR3 DNA is TGTGCCAGCAGTTGGGACAGGCCTTTTAGCAATCAGCCCCAGCATTTT. The encoded protein is CASSWDRPFSNQPQHF.

Details on this clone: Other DNA sequences in this specimen translate into the identical CDR3. The chain links TRBV2 to TRBJ2-5; 7 bases align to TRBD2. The CDR3 has 14 amino acids. Germline V gives CDR1 SNHLY, CDR2 FYNNEI. Trimming removed 6 bases from V and 5 bases from J; junction bases left unmatched: 9. The CDR3 sequence is CASSGGGRRETQYF. The CDR3 region has the DNA TGTGCCAGCAGCGGCGGGGGTAGAAGGGAGACCCAGTACTTC. Full variable domain (rest looked up from reference TRBV2 and TRBJ2-5): EPEVTQTPSHQVTQMGQEVILRCVPISNHLYFYWYRQILGQKVEFLVSFYNNEISEKSEIFDDQFSVERPDGSNFTLKIRSTKLEDSAMYFCASSGGGRRETQYFGPGTRLLVL.

V usage is TRBV11-2 and J usage is TRBJ2-7, with TRBD1 identical over 8 bases. The CDR3 totals 15 residues. Germline trimming cut 1 base from V and 2 bases from J; bases unmatched to any gene: 4. The V gene's germline CDR1 is SGHAT and CDR2 FQNNGV. The CDR3 reads CASSLAPGGAYEQYF. The CDR3 DNA follows: TGTGCCAGCAGCTTAGCCCCAGGGGGCGCCTACGAGCAGTACTTC.

This chain uses TRBV5-1 with TRBJ2-5; 8 nucleotides align to TRBD2. V shed 0 bases, J shed 4 bases, and the junction held 2 bases outside the gene matches. The CDR3 sequence is 14 residues long. CDR1 and CDR2 (germline): SGHRS, YFSETQ. The CDR3 sequence: CASSLALAGETQYF. The CDR3 bases are TGCGCCAGCAGCTTGGCTCTAGCGGGAGAGACCCAGTACTTC.

CDR3 region: CASSQRGGISEKLFF. Written as DNA, the CDR3 is TGTGCCAGCAGCCAGAGGGGGGGCATTTCGGAAAAACTGTTTTTT. The genes are TRBV14 and TRBJ1-4, with a tentative D call TRBD1 (6 bases). Trimming stripped 3 bases from V and 8 bases from J, with 16 bases between. Germline-derived CDR1 and CDR2 are SGHDN and FVKESK. The CDR3 has 15 amino acids. Looking up the rest from reference TRBV14 and TRBJ1-4 gives the full variable domain: EAGVTQFPSHSVIEKGQTVTLRCDPISGHDNLYWYRRVMGKEIKFLLHFVKESKQDESGMPNNRFLAERTGGTYSTLKVQPAELEDSGVYFCASSQRGGISEKLFFGSGTQLSVL.

V gene TRBV11-2 combines with J gene TRBJ2-2; D remains ambiguous. V dropped 1 base and J dropped 0 bases, with 6 bases sitting between them. The CDR3 contains 15 residues. Germline V gene sequence: CDR1 SGHAT, CDR2 FQNNGV. As DNA, the CDR3 is TGTGCCAGCAGCTTAGGCCAGGCGAACACCGGGGAGCTGTTTTTT. It codes for CASSLGQANTGELFF. The full variable domain, with the rest looked up from reference TRBV11-2 and TRBJ2-2, is EAGVAQSPRYKIIEKRQSVAFWCNPISGHATLYWYQQILGQGPKLLIQFQNNGVVDDSQLPKDRFSAERLKGVDSTLKIQPAKLEDSAVYLCASSLGQANTGELFFGEGSRLTVL.

The chain has TRBV7-2 and TRBJ2-5; 7 bases are shared with TRBD2. CDR1 and CDR2 from the germline V gene are SGHTA and FQGNSA. CDR3 length equals 15 residues. The V gene end was trimmed by 5 bases and the J gene end by 4 bases; junction bases not matched to a gene: 10. The CDR3 spells CASSPGGLGGETQYF. For the CDR3, the DNA is TGTGCCAGCAGCCCGGGGGGACTGGGAGGAGAGACCCAGTACTTC.

There are a few counts of this clone. V is TRBV29-1 and J is TRBJ2-5; possibly TRBD1 or TRBD2 for D (5 bases each). CDR3 length: 13 residues. V was pared by 5 bases and J by 2 bases, with 12 bases between. CDR1 is SQVTM and CDR2 is ANQGSEA in the germline V gene. Written as DNA, the CDR3 is TGCAGCGTTTACGGGGACGGACAAGAGACCCAGTACTTC. The encoded protein is CSVYGDGQETQYF.

This clone was observed a few times. V and J are TRBV7-9 and TRBJ1-3, with TRBD1 as a possible D gene (5 bases). Germline V gene lookup returns CDR1 SEHNR and CDR2 FQNEAQ (reference sequence). This CDR3 has 17 amino acids. Deletions cut 5 bases from V and 0 bases from J, with 17 bases between. CDR3 coding DNA: TGTGCCAGCAGCCATAGAGGGACGTCTGGCTCTGGAAACACCATATATTTT. Amino acid sequence: CASSHRGTSGSGNTIYF.

The chain has TRBV5-1 and TRBJ2-3; D is ambiguous. Trimming shortened V by 5 bases and J by 2 bases, and 12 bases separated the two germline ends. The CDR3 loop spans 14 amino acids. Germline lookup yields CDR1 SGHRS and CDR2 YFSETQ. CDR3 nucleotide sequence: TGCGCCAGCAGGTCCTCGGTGGCCACAGATACGCAGTATTTT. The encoded protein is CASRSSVATDTQYF.